One and the same sample provided the 2 T cell receptor beta chains below, sequenced in a study of cytomegalovirus exposure and HLA in healthy donors. The PCR had 60 Vbeta and 13 Jbeta primers. Data came from immunoSEQ multiplex PCR; TCRdb stores just in-frame clones and leaves some out. The table has around 130,000 clones, around 8.5% seen once. Sequences were obtained from PBMCs. The receptors stem from a man between 40 and 49 years old in good health and CMV-seronegative.

This clone was picked up a small number of times. This sequence joins TRBV9 and TRBJ2-7, with 7 bases identical to TRBD2. CDR1 is SGDLS, CDR2 YYNGEE, per germline. The CDR3 runs to 14 residues. V trimming: 4 bases; J trimming: 1 base; junction bases outside the gene matches: 5. As DNA, the CDR3 is TGTGCCAGCAGCCCCCAGGGAGGGTCCTACGAGCAGTACTTC. Encoded protein: CASSPQGGSYEQYF.

V usage is TRBV29-1 and J usage is TRBJ1-1; TRBD1 is a possible D gene (5 bases). Germline V gives CDR1 SQVTM, CDR2 ANQGSEA. The CDR3 runs 12 residues. Trimming removed 6 bases from V and 4 bases from J, with 12 bases in between. The CDR3 sequence is CSVDSGGTEAFF. DNA for the CDR3: TGCAGCGTCGACAGCGGGGGCACTGAAGCTTTCTTT.